This TCR beta chain comes out of a study of pediatric ulcerative colitis. The V end lost 3 bases, the J end lost 0 bases, and 10 bases lay between the germline ends. Looked up from germline, CDR1 is SGHDT and CDR2 is YYEEEE. This CDR3 comprises 15 residues. Study-wide findings and caveats: Repertoires came from total lymphocyte DNA, not specific subsets. A couple of rectal clonotypes were found only in ulcerative colitis patients, all of them.

Samples were sequenced at Survey level, maximum 500,000 reads. Using immunoSEQ multiplex PCR, the repertoire was profiled, and TCRdb retains in-frame clones only, with some absent. The repertoire holds roughly 60,000 clones, with 80% to 90% as singletons. This clone was seen once. The antigen is not known. The chain joins TRBV5-6 to TRBJ1-3; no reliable D call. This receptor was taken from a boy younger than 18 who was a control in a study of pediatric ulcerative colitis. Sequenced input: blood. The CDR3 DNA is TGTGCCAGCAGCTCGGGCCCCAGCTCTGGAAACACCATATATTTT. This sequence encodes CASSSGPSSGNTIYF.